Listed here are 12 T cell receptor beta chains from one sample, sequenced in a study of T cell changes during pregnancy in multiple sclerosis. The repertoire was sequenced with immunoSEQ multiplex PCR; TCRdb's copy has only in-frame clones and lacks some. This table holds fewer than 45,000 clones, 91% found once. The input for sequencing was CD4+ T cells from peripheral blood mononuclear cells, taken in the second trimester of pregnancy. These receptors were collected from a female donor in good health, enrolled as a control in a pregnancy study.

This clone has a handful of counts. This sequence joins TRBV5-1 and TRBJ2-5; D possibly corresponds to TRBD2 (6 bases). Germline V gene lookup returns CDR1 SGHRS and CDR2 YFSETQ. Trimming cost V 4 bases and J 4 bases, with 11 bases left between them. CDR3 length: 13 residues. As DNA, the CDR3 is TGCGCCAGCAGCAGGGCGCGGGGAGAGACCCAGTACTTC. Its protein product is CASSRARGETQYF.

The J gene is TRBJ2-1, the V gene TRBV5-4; D is ambiguous. V was shortened by 0 bases and J by 0 bases, with 7 bases between the two germline ends. Per germline, CDR1 SGHNT and CDR2 YYREEE (reference sequence). The CDR3 extends over 15 amino acids. The CDR3 nucleotides are TGTGCCAGCAGCTTGGCAGCGAGCTCCTACAATGAGCAGTTCTTC. This gives the protein CASSLAASSYNEQFF.

This clone was counted only a few times. The chain joins TRBV15 to TRBJ1-4; TRBD1 agrees at 7 bases. Germline assignment: CDR1 LNHNV and CDR2 YYDKDF (reference sequence). The CDR3 sequence is 14 residues long. The junction had 6 bases not matched to a gene; V was cut back by 6 bases and J by 5 bases. CDR3 region: CATSTGQRNEKLFF. The CDR3 DNA is TGTGCCACCAGTACGGGACAGCGAAATGAAAAACTGTTTTTT.

The rearrangement links TRBV28 to TRBJ1-2; possible D gene TRBD1, 6 bases. V lost 6 bases, J lost 5 bases, and 13 bases lay in between. CDR3 length equals 13 residues. CDR1 and CDR2 from the germline V gene are MDHEN and SYDVKM. The CDR3 spells CASRLGAVYGYTF. For the CDR3, the DNA is TGTGCCAGCAGGTTGGGGGCTGTTTATGGCTACACCTTC.

CDR3 DNA: TGTGCCAGCTCATCAAAGACAGGGATGAACTATGGCTACACCTTC. Its protein is CASSSKTGMNYGYTF. J is TRBJ1-2 and V is TRBV18, with TRBD1 matching 7 bases. The V gene's germline CDR1 is KGHSH and CDR2 LQKENI. The CDR3 runs 15 residues. Trimming cost V 5 bases and J 2 bases; bases outside gene matches: 8.

This clone is a singleton in its sample. The rearrangement joins TRBV4-1 to TRBJ2-7, with D tentatively TRBD2 (6 bases). Trimming cost V 0 bases and J 4 bases, with 19 bases left between them. The CDR3 runs to 17 residues. Germline CDR1 and CDR2: MGHRA and YSYEKL. The CDR3: CASSQETGRTTFYEQYF. The CDR3 region has the DNA TGCGCCAGCAGCCAAGAAACTGGTAGGACTACGTTTTACGAGCAGTACTTC.

The V and J genes are TRBV11-3 and TRBJ2-7; 8 positions agree with TRBD2. Germline CDR1 is SGHNT and CDR2 is YENEEA. This CDR3 contains 14 residues. V was clipped by 1 base and J by 6 bases; unmatched bases: 5. The DNA of the CDR3 is TGTGCCAGCAGCTTAGGGGCGGGAGGAGGCGAGCAGTACTTC. This sequence encodes CASSLGAGGGEQYF.

The rearrangement links TRBV2 to TRBJ2-2; 8 bases match TRBD1. The CDR3 has 15 amino acids. Germline CDR1 is SNHLY and CDR2 is FYNNEI. V lost 7 bases and J lost 6; bases outside the gene matches: 10. The CDR3 DNA reads as TGTGCCAGCAATCCGGGACAGGTGATTCCCGGGGAGCTGTTTTTT. Its translation: CASNPGQVIPGELFF.

The sample holds one count of this clone. The J gene is TRBJ2-2, the V gene TRBV5-6; D unclear. V was shortened by 2 bases and J by 1 base, with 21 bases between the two germline ends. CDR3 length: 19 residues. Germline CDR1 reads SGHDT; CDR2 reads YYEEEE. CDR3 in amino acids: CASSFPSRHTLGNTGELFF. CDR3 DNA: TGTGCCAGCAGCTTTCCATCCAGGCATACCCTTGGGAACACCGGGGAGCTGTTTTTT.

This chain links TRBV30 with TRBJ2-1; possible D gene TRBD2, 6 bases. Germline lookup yields CDR1 GTSNPN and CDR2 SVGIG (reference sequence). V gave up 2 bases and J gave up 6 bases, with 17 bases separating them. This CDR3 comprises 15 residues. CDR3 sequence: CAWSLSRWDSNEQFF. In DNA form, the CDR3 reads TGTGCCTGGAGTCTATCGAGGTGGGACTCCAATGAGCAGTTCTTC.

This chain connects TRBV5-1 to TRBJ1-2, with 7 positions matching TRBD1. Trimming took 3 bases from V and 3 from J; bases not matched to a gene: 5. Germline V gene data show CDR1 as SGHRS and CDR2 as YFSETQ. The CDR3 covers 14 residues. As DNA, the CDR3 is TGCGCCAGCAGCTCCCCCGGGACAGACTATGGCTACACCTTC. Translating it yields CASSSPGTDYGYTF.

The chain links TRBV7-8 to TRBJ2-7; D may be TRBD1 (5 bases). This CDR3 region has 13 residues. V was trimmed by 1 base and J by 3 bases, leaving 7 bases between them. The V gene's germline CDR1 is SGHVS and CDR2 FQNEAQ. The CDR3 protein is CASSLGRGYEQYF. Written as DNA, the CDR3 is TGTGCCAGCAGCTTAGGTAGGGGCTACGAGCAGTACTTC.